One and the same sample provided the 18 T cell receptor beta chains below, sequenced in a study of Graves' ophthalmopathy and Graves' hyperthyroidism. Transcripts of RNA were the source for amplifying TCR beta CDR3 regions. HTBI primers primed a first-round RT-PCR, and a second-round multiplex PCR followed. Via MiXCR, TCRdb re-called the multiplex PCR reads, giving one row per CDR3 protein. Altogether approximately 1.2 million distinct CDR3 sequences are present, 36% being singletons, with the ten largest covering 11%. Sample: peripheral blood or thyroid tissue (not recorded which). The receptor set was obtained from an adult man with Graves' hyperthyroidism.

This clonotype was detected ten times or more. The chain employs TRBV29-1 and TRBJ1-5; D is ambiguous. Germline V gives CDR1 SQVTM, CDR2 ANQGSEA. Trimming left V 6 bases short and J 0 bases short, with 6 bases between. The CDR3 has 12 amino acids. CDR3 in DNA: TGCAGCGTCAAGAATAGCAATCAGCCCCAGCATTTT. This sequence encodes CSVKNSNQPQHF.

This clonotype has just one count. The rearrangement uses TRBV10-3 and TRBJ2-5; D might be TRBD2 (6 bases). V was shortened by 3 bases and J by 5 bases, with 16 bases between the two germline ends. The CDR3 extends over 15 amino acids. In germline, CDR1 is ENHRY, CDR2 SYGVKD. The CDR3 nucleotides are TGTGCCATCAGTGAAACCGGGACTCCACAGGAGACCCAGTACTTC. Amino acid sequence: CAISETGTPQETQYF.

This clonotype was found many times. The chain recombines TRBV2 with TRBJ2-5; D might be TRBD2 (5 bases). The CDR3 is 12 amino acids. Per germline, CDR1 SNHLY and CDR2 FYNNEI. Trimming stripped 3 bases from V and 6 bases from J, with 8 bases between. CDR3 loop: CASSDPGKTQYF. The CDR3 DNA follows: TGTGCCAGCAGTGATCCGGGAAAGACCCAGTACTTC.

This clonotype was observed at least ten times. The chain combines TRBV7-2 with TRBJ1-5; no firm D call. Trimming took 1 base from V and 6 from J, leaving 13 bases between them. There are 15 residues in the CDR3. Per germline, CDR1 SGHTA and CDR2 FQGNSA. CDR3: CASSLDPGRSQPQHF. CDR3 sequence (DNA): TGTGCCAGCAGCTTAGACCCGGGTCGGAGTCAGCCCCAGCATTTT.

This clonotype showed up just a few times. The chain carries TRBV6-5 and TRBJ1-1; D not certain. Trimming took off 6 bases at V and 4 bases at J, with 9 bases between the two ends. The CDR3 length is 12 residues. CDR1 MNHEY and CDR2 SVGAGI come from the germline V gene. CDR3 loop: CASRRGPTEAFF. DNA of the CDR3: TGTGCCAGCAGACGCGGACCCACTGAAGCTTTCTTT.

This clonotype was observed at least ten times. The CDR3 nucleotides are TGCAGTGCTAGATCATTGCAGGGAAGTCAAAGCAATCAGCCCCAGCATTTT. As protein: CSARSLQGSQSNQPQHF. The rearrangement uses TRBV20-1 and TRBJ1-5, with D possibly being TRBD1 (5 bases). CDR1 is DFQATT, CDR2 SNEGSKA, per germline (reference sequence). The CDR3 runs to 17 residues. Trimming removed 2 bases at V and 1 base at J, with 18 bases between.

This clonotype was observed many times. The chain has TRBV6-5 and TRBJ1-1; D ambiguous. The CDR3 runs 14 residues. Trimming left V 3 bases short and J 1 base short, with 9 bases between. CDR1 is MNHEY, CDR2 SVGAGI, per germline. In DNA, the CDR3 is TGTGCCAGCAGTTATGGTCGGGGGAACACTGAAGCTTTCTTT. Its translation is CASSYGRGNTEAFF.

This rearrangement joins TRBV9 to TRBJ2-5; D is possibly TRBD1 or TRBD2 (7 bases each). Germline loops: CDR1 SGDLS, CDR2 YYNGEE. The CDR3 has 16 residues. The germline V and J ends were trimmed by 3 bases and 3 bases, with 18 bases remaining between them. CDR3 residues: CASSAGGRGVKETQYF. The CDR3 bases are TGTGCCAGCAGCGCAGGGGGGAGGGGTGTAAAAGAGACCCAGTACTTC. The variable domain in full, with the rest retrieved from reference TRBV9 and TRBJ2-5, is DSGVTQTPKHLITATGQRVTLRCSPRSGDLSVYWYQQSLDQGLQFLIQYYNGEERAKGNILERFSAQQFPDLHSELNLSSLELGDSALYFCASSAGGRGVKETQYFGPGTRLLVL.

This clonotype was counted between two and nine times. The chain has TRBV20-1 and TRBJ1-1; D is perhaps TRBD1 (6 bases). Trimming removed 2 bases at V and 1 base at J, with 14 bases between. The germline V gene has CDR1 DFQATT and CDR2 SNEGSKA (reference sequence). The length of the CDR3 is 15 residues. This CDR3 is CSARRTGLTNTEAFF. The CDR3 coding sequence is TGCAGTGCTAGAAGAACAGGGCTTACGAACACTGAAGCTTTCTTT.

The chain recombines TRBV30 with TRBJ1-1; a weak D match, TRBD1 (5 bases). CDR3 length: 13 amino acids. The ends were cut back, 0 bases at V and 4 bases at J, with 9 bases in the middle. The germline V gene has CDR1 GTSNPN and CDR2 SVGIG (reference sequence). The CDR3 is CAWSVHGATEAFF. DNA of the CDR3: TGTGCCTGGAGTGTACACGGGGCCACTGAAGCTTTCTTT.

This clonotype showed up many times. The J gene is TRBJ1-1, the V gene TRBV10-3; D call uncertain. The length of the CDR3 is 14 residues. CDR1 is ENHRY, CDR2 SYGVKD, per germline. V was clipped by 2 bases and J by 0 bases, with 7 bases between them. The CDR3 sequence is CAISEERLNTEAFF. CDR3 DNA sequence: TGTGCCATCAGTGAGGAGAGATTGAACACTGAAGCTTTCTTT.

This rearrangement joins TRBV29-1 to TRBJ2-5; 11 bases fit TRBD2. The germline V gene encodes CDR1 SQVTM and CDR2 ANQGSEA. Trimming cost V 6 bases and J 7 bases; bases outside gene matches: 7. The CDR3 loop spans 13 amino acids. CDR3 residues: CSVLLAGGGTQYF. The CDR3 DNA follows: TGCAGCGTCCTCTTAGCGGGGGGGGGGACCCAGTACTTC.

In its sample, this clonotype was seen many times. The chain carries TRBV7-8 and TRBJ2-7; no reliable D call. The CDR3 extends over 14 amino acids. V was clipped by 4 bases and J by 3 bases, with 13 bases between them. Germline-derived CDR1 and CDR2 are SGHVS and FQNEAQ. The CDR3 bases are TGTGCCAGCAGCTATCCGGATGGTTTCTACGAGCAGTACTTC. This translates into CASSYPDGFYEQYF.

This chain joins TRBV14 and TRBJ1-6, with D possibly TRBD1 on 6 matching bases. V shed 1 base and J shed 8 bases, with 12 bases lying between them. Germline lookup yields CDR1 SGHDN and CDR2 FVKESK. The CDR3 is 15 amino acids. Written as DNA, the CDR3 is TGTGCCAGCAGCCAAGTGGGGGGCGCCCATTCACCCCTCCACTTT. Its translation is CASSQVGGAHSPLHF.

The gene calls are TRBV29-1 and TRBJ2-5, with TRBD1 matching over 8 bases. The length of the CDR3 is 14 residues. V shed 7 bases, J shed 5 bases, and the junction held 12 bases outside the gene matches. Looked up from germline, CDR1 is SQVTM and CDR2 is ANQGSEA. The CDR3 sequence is CSAGQDRVEETQYF. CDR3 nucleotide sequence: TGCAGCGCCGGCCAGGACAGGGTGGAGGAGACCCAGTACTTC.

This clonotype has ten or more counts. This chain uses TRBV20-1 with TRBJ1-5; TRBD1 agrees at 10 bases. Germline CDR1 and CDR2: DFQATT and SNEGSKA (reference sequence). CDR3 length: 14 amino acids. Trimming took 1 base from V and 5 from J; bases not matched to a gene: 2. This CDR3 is CSARGDRGDQPQHF. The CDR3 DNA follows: TGCAGTGCTAGAGGGGACAGGGGAGATCAGCCCCAGCATTTT.

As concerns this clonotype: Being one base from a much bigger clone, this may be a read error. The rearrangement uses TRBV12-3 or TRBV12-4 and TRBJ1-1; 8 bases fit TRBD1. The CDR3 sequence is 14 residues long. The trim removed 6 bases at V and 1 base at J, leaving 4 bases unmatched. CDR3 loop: CASSTTGANTEAFF. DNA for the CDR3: TGTGCCAGCAGCACGACAGGGGCGAACACTGAAGCTTTCTTT.

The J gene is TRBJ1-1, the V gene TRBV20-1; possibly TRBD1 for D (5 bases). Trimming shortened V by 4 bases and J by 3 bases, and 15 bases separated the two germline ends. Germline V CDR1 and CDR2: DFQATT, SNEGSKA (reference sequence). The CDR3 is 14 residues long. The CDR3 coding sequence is TGCAGTGCTAAGGCGGGGGGAGGGGACACTGAAGCTTTCTTT. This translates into CSAKAGGGDTEAFF.